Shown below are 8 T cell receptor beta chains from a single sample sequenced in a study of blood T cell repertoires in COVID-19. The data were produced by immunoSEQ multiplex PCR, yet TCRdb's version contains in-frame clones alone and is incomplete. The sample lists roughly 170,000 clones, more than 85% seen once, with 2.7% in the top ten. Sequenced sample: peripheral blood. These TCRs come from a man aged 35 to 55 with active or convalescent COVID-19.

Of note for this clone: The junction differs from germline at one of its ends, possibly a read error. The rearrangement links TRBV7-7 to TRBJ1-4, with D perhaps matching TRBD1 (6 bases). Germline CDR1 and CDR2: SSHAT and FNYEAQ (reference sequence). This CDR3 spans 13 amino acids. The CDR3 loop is CASSYRVGEKLFF. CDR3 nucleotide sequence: TGTGCTAGCAGCTACAGGGTTGGGGAAAAACTGTTTTTT. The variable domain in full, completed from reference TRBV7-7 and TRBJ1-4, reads GAGVSQSPRYKVTKRGQDVTLRCDPISSHATLYWYQQALGQGPEFLTYFNYEAQPDKSGLPSDRFSAERPEGSISTLTIQRTEQRDSAMYRCASSYRVGEKLFFGSGTQLSVL.

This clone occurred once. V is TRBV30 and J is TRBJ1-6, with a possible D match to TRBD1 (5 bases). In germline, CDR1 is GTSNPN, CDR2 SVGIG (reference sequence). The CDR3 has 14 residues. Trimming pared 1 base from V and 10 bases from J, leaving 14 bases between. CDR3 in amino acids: CAWSGPGNRSPLHF. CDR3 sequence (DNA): TGTGCCTGGAGTGGGCCAGGGAATCGATCACCCCTCCACTTT.

This CDR3 is CASQQPRYSGNTIYF. Written as DNA, the CDR3 is TGTGCCAGCCAACAGCCCCGCTACTCTGGAAACACCATATATTTT. The rearrangement links TRBV11-3 to TRBJ1-3; no firm D call. The V end was cut by 8 bases, the J end by 0 bases, with 14 bases between. The CDR3 loop spans 15 amino acids. Germline CDR1 SGHNT, CDR2 YENEEA.

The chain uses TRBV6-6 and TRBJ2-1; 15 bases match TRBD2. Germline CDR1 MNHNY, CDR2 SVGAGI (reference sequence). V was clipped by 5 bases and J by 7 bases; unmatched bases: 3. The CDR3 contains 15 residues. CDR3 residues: CASSLGTSGGNEQFF. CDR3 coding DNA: TGTGCCAGCAGTCTTGGGACTAGCGGGGGGAATGAGCAGTTCTTC.

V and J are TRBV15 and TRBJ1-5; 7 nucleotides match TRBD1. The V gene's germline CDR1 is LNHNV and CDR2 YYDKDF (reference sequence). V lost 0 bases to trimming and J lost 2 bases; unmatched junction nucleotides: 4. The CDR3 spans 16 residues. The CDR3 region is CATSRDRTGRNQPQHF. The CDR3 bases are TGTGCCACCAGCAGAGATCGGACAGGACGCAATCAGCCCCAGCATTTT.

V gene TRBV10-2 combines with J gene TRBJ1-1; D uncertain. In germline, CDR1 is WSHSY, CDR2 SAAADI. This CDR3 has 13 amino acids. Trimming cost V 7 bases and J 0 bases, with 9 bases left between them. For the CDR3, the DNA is TGCGCCAGCACCGAGGGAATGAACACTGAAGCTTTCTTT. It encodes CASTEGMNTEAFF.

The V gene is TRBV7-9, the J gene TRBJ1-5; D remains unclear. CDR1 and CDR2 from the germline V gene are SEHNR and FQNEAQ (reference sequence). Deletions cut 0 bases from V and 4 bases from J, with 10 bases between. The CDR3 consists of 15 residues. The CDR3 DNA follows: TGTGCCAGCAGCTTAGCGTGGACGGGAAATCAGCCCCAGCATTTT. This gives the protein CASSLAWTGNQPQHF.

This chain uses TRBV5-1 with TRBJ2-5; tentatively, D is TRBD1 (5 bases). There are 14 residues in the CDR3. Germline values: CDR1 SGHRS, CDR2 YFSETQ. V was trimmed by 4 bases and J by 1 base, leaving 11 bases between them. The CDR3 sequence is CASSPGDSQETQYF. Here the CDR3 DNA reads TGCGCCAGCAGCCCCGGTGACAGCCAAGAGACCCAGTACTTC.